These T cell receptor beta chains were read from a single sample in a study of T cells in Graves' hyperthyroidism and ophthalmopathy. MiXCR was run by TCRdb on the multiplex PCR reads, yielding one entry per CDR3 protein. The table includes almost 600,000 distinct CDR3 sequences, about 45% detected once. Sequencing input: peripheral blood or thyroid tissue (not recorded which). Source of these receptors: a woman younger than 35 with Graves' hyperthyroidism. Each CDR3 is given with its conserved first and last residue. The order of the fields is D gene, V gene, CDR3 length, clone size, J gene, CDR3 DNA, CDR3 protein. The D gene is left open where the match is weak. Clone size appears in some rows only: once, few, many, or a class for an expanded clone.

>.|TRBV7-9|12|.|TRBJ1-2
TGTGCCACCTCGGGCGGGGGAAATGGCTACACCTTC
CATSGGGNGYTF
>.|TRBV12-3/TRBV12-4|15|many|TRBJ2-5
TGTGCCAGCAGCTCCATCAGGGCCGTGGGGGAGACCCAGTACTTC
CASSSIRAVGETQYF
>TRBD2|TRBV9|14|.|TRBJ2-5
TGTGCCAGCAGCCTGGGACTAGGGACTGAGACCCAGTACTTC
CASSLGLGTETQYF
>TRBD2|TRBV5-1|16|.|TRBJ2-7
TGCGCCAGCAGCTTGGTTCTAGCGGGAGAGCCCAACGAGCAGTACTTC
CASSLVLAGEPNEQYF
>.|TRBV4-1|15|many|TRBJ2-7
TGCGCCAGCAGCCTCCCGGGCACAGGGCCCTACGAGCAGTACTTC
CASSLPGTGPYEQYF
>.|TRBV29-1|15|once|TRBJ2-5
TGCAGCGTTGAAGTCCCTGGTGGGTCCTACAATGAGCAGTACTTC
CSVEVPGGSYNEQYF
>.|TRBV12-3/TRBV12-4|13|.|TRBJ2-3
TGTGCCAGCAGTTTAAGTGAGGCAGATACGCAGTATTTT
CASSLSEADTQYF
>.|TRBV29-1|11|.|TRBJ1-2
TGCAGCGTCCAACTGGGGGGGGGCTACACCTTC
CSVQLGGGYTF
>TRBD1|TRBV5-5|14|many|TRBJ2-5
TGTGCCAGCAGCACAACAGGGGGCCCAGAGACCCAGTACTTC
CASSTTGGPETQYF
>TRBD2|TRBV18|15|.|TRBJ2-5
TGTGCCAGCTCACTTGGGACTAGCGGGATCGAGACCCAGTACTTC
CASSLGTSGIETQYF
>.|TRBV7-3|15|.|TRBJ2-3
TGTGCCAGCAGCCCCGGGTCTTTGGGGGCAGATACGCAGTATTTT
CASSPGSLGADTQYF
>.|TRBV7-2|15|.|TRBJ1-3
TGTGCCAGCAGCCTCTGGTCAGGGTATGGAAACACCATATATTTT
CASSLWSGYGNTIYF
>.|TRBV6-2/TRBV6-3|13|many|TRBJ1-2
TGTGCCAGCAGGTGGACGCCCGGGGGGAGCTACACCTTC
CASRWTPGGSYTF
>TRBD2|TRBV5-1|15|many|TRBJ2-7
TGCGCCAGCGGCCCTATAGCGGGAGGTCTCAACGAGCAGTACTTC
CASGPIAGGLNEQYF
>.|TRBV25-1|15|.|TRBJ1-3
TGTGCCAGCGTTGTGAAAGGTGCGTCTGGAAACACCATATATTTT
CASVVKGASGNTIYF
>TRBD1|TRBV6-5|15|many|TRBJ1-1
TGTGCCAGCAGTTACTTAGCGACAGGGGGCACTGAAGCTTTCTTT
CASSYLATGGTEAFF
>.|TRBV12-5|13|many|TRBJ1-1
TGTGCTAGTGGTTTGACTAATTATCCTGAAGCTTTCTTT
CASGLTNYPEAFF
>TRBD1|TRBV5-1|17|.|TRBJ2-6
TGCGCCAGCAGCCCCGGGACAGGGGGCATTGGGGCCAACGTCCTGACTTTC
CASSPGTGGIGANVLTF
>.|TRBV5-6|14|many|TRBJ1-3
TGTGCCAGCAGCTTGGACCTCTCTGGAAACACCATATATTTT
CASSLDLSGNTIYF
>TRBD1|TRBV7-2|12|few|TRBJ1-1
TGTGCCAGCAGCTCAGGGGGAGTTGAAGCTTTCTTT
CASSSGGVEAFF
>.|TRBV6-5|15|.|TRBJ1-5
TGTGCCAGCAGTTATGCTCCAGGGAGCAATCAGCCCCAGCATTTT
CASSYAPGSNQPQHF
>.|TRBV29-1|18|many|TRBJ2-7
TGCAGCGTTGACGATAGACCCCATCTCGCGGGATCGGGACCCGAGCAGTACTTC
CSVDDRPHLAGSGPEQYF
>TRBD1|TRBV6-1|14|many|TRBJ2-7
TGTGCCACCAATGAAGCCGGGACAGGGTACGAGCAGTACTTC
CATNEAGTGYEQYF
>TRBD2|TRBV30|15|few|TRBJ2-5
TGTGCCTGGAGTGTAGGAGCGGGAGGCTGGGAGACCCAGTACTTC
CAWSVGAGGWETQYF
>.|TRBV7-8|15|.|TRBJ1-5
TGTGCCAGCAGCCCGGGACTAGCGGGAGAGACGGCCCAGCATTTT
CASSPGLAGETAQHF
>.|TRBV10-3|13|many|TRBJ2-3
TGTGCCATCAATCCCGACAACACAGATACGCAGTATTTT
CAINPDNTDTQYF
>.|TRBV29-1|11|many|TRBJ2-7
TGCAGCGTCTACGGGCCGAGCGAGCAGTACTTC
CSVYGPSEQYF
>.|TRBV12-3/TRBV12-4|17|.|TRBJ2-6
TGTGCCAGCAGCCCCAGCCGATCGGGAACTGGGGCCAACGTCCTGACTTTC
CASSPSRSGTGANVLTF
>TRBD1|TRBV7-2|16|many|TRBJ2-7
TGTGCCAGCAGCGGGGGTTGGACAGGGGGTTACTACGAGCAGTACTTC
CASSGGWTGGYYEQYF
>.|TRBV11-3|14|many|TRBJ2-7
TGTGCCAGCAGTTCGGACAGAGGAAGGGGTGAGCAGTACTTC
CASSSDRGRGEQYF
>TRBD2|TRBV2|15|many|TRBJ2-5
TGTGCCAGCAGTCCGACTAGCGGGAGTGAAGAGACCCAGTACTTC
CASSPTSGSEETQYF
>.|TRBV7-9|13|many|TRBJ1-1
TGTGCCAGCAGCTTTAGGGGGACCACTGAAGCTTTCTTT
CASSFRGTTEAFF
>.|TRBV19|15|many|TRBJ2-2
TGTGCCAGTAGTATAGGGAGGGGAAGCACCGGGGAGCTGTTTTTT
CASSIGRGSTGELFF
>.|TRBV9|14|many|TRBJ2-7
TGTGCCAGCAGCGTTACCGGGACTTCCTACGAGCAGTACTTC
CASSVTGTSYEQYF
>.|TRBV4-3|16|many|TRBJ1-5
TGCGCCAGCAGCCAAGGCCCGGGTACGGTACATCAGCCCCAGCATTTT
CASSQGPGTVHQPQHF
>TRBD2|TRBV6-4|17|.|TRBJ2-2
TGTGCCAGCAGTGCCCCGATTGGCGGGAGAGGGGACGGGGAGCTGTTTTTT
CASSAPIGGRGDGELFF
>TRBD1|TRBV29-1|12|.|TRBJ1-6
TGCAGCTCCGGGACAGTCAATTCACCCCTCCACTTT
CSSGTVNSPLHF
>.|TRBV2|13|.|TRBJ2-7
TGTGCCAGCAGCTTGGAGCTGGTCAATGAGCAGTACTTC
CASSLELVNEQYF
>.|TRBV6-5|12|few|TRBJ2-5
TGTGCCAGCATGCATCCGGCGGGGACCCAGTACTTC
CASMHPAGTQYF
>.|TRBV15|12|once|TRBJ1-2
TGTGCACTTCAACAGGGTGTCTATGGCTACACCTTC
CALQQGVYGYTF
>.|TRBV5-1|14|.|TRBJ2-1
TGTGCCAGCAGCTATCCTTACCCGTACAATGAGCAGTTCTTC
CASSYPYPYNEQFF
>TRBD1|TRBV5-1|15|once|TRBJ1-5
TGCGCCAGCAGCCCCGGGACAGGGGGCGGAAGGACCCAGCATTTT
CASSPGTGGGRTQHF
>TRBD1|TRBV4-1|14|few|TRBJ2-1
TGCGCCAGCAGCCCAGGGGGCGCAGGCAATGAGCAGTTCTTC
CASSPGGAGNEQFF
>.|TRBV20-1|12|many|TRBJ2-5
TGCAGTGCTAGCGGGGGACAAGAGACCCAGTACTTC
CSASGGQETQYF
>.|TRBV30|10|few|TRBJ2-5
TGTGCCTGGGGAGGGGAGACCCAGTACTTC
CAWGGETQYF
>.|TRBV10-2|16|few|TRBJ1-1
TGTGCCAGCTCACCCATATCTGGGGGGGTGAGCACTGAAGCTTTCTTT
CASSPISGGVSTEAFF
>TRBD1|TRBV5-1|15|many|TRBJ1-3
TGCGCCAGCAGCGCCGGGACAGGGACTGGAAACACCATATATTTT
CASSAGTGTGNTIYF
>.|TRBV5-5|15|.|TRBJ2-2
TGTGCCAGCAGCTTGGGGCAGTGGGACACCGGGGAGCTGTTTTTT
CASSLGQWDTGELFF
>.|TRBV7-8|15|.|TRBJ2-5
TGTGCCAGCAGCTTCCCAGTCCCGGGACAAGAGACCCAGTACTTC
CASSFPVPGQETQYF
>.|TRBV5-6|15|many|TRBJ2-5
TGTGCCAGCAGCTTGAGGTCACAATACCAAGAGACCCAGTACTTC
CASSLRSQYQETQYF